Listed here is a single T cell receptor (beta chain). The sample belongs to a study of blood T cell repertoires in COVID-19. Study in general: Collection of acute and convalescent COVID-19 samples took place in the United States, Italy and Spain. PBMCs, B-cell-depleted T cells, or T cells were the source of the cDNA or gDNA that made up the material.

In the study's own analysis: Amplification of reference gene primers provided the estimated nucleated cell counts. Sequencing used immunoSEQ multiplex PCR; TCRdb keeps in-frame clones, though not all of them. The V and J calls and clone size are taken from that table; D and trimming were inferred from the DNA. The sample records around 340,000 clones, around 88% being singletons. CDR1 and CDR2 from the germline V gene are SGHTS and YDEGEE. The V gene lost 5 bases and the J gene lost 1 base, with 5 bases spanning the gap. The CDR3 is 12 amino acids. This rearrangement joins TRBV5-8 to TRBJ2-3; D is possibly TRBD2 (5 bases). The specimen sequenced was peripheral blood. This receptor was taken from a man aged 25 to 40 with active or convalescent COVID-19. Written as DNA, the CDR3 is TGTGCCAGCAGTAGCGGCACAGATACGCAGTATTTT. Translating gives CASSSGTDTQYF.